The clone carrying this TCR beta chain has just a few counts. In the source study's methods: Estimation of nucleated cell counts was performed using reference gene primer amplification. The assay was immunoSEQ multiplex PCR, and TCRdb's table has in-frame clones only and misses some. The DNA gave D and trimming, while V, J and clone size come from that table. The table has fewer than 350,000 clones, 70% to 90% seen once; the top ten hold 1.5% to 2%. The sample belongs to a study of blood T cell repertoires in COVID-19. About the research overall: Sample material is recorded as cDNA or gDNA derived from T cells, B-cell-depleted T cells, or PBMCs.

Germline V gene lookup returns CDR1 SNHLY and CDR2 FYNNEI. The J segment lost 0 bases and the V segment lost 7 bases, leaving 6 bases of the junction unmatched. This CDR3 comprises 14 residues. Sequencing was done on a sample of peripheral blood. This TCR derives from a woman aged 25 to 39 with COVID-19, enrolled during active disease. The rearrangement uses TRBV2 and TRBJ2-7; 7 positions agree with TRBD2. The CDR3 is CASMAGVVSYEQYF. The CDR3 DNA reads TGTGCCAGCATGGCGGGGGTGGTCTCCTACGAGCAGTACTTC.